This T cell receptor beta chain was retrieved from a study of technical replicates of blood from a handful of donors. Repertoires were generated with immunoSEQ multiplex PCR, while TCRdb's copy carries only in-frame clones and drops some. The sample consists of tens of thousands of clones, just under 95% of them appearing once. This receptor was identified in a human donor in good health. Some clones in this sample may be carry-over from other donors' samples. Sequenced: PBMCs.

The CDR3 spells CASSTYRDNQPQHF. CDR3 coding DNA: TGCGCCAGCAGCACTTACAGGGACAATCAGCCCCAGCATTTT. V and J are TRBV4-3 and TRBJ1-5, with TRBD1 as a possible D gene (6 bases). CDR3 length equals 14 residues. In germline, CDR1 is LGHNA, CDR2 YSLEER. The V end was cut by 5 bases, the J end by 3 bases, with 11 bases between.